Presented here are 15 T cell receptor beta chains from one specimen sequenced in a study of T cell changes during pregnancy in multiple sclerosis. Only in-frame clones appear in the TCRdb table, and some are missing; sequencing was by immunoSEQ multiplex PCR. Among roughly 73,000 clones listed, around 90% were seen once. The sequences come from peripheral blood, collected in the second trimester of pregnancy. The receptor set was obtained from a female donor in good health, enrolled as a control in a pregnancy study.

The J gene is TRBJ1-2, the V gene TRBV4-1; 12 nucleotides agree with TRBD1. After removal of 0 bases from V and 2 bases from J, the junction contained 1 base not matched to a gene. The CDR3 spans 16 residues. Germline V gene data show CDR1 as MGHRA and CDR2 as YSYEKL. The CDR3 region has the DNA TGCGCCAGCAGCCAAGAGGGGACAGGGGGCAACTATGGCTACACCTTC. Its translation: CASSQEGTGGNYGYTF.

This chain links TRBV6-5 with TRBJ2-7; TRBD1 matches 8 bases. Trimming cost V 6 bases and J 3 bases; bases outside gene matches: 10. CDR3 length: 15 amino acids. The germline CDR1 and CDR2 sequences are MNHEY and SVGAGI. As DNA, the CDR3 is TGTGCCAGCAGACCAGACAGGGGAACACGCTACGAGCAGTACTTC. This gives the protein CASRPDRGTRYEQYF.

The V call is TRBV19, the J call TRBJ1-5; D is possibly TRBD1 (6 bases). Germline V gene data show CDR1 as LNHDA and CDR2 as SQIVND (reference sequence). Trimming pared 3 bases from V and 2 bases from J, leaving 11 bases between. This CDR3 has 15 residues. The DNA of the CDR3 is TGTGCCAGTAGTATTCTCAACAGGGGCAATCAGCCCCAGCATTTT. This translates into CASSILNRGNQPQHF.

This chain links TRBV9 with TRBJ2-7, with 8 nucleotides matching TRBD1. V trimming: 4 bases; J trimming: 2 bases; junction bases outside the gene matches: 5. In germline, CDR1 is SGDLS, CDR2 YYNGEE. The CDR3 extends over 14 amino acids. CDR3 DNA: TGTGCCAGCAGCCCTCCGACAGGGGCCTACGAGCAGTACTTC. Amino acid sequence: CASSPPTGAYEQYF. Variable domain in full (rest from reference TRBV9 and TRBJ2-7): DSGVTQTPKHLITATGQRVTLRCSPRSGDLSVYWYQQSLDQGLQFLIQYYNGEERAKGNILERFSAQQFPDLHSELNLSSLELGDSALYFCASSPPTGAYEQYFGPGTRLTVT.

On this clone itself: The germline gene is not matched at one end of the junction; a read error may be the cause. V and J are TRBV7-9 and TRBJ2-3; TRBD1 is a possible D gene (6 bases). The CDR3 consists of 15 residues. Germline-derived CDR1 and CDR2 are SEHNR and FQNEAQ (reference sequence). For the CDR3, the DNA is TGTGCCAGCAGCTTGAGCGGACAGAGCAGAGATACGCAGTATTTT. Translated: CASSLSGQSRDTQYF.

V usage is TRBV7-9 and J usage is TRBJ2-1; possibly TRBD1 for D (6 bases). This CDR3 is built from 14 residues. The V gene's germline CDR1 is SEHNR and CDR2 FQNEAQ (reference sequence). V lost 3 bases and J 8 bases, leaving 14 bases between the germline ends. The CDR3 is CASSFQTGYHEQFF. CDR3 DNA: TGTGCCAGCAGCTTCCAAACAGGGTACCATGAGCAGTTCTTC.

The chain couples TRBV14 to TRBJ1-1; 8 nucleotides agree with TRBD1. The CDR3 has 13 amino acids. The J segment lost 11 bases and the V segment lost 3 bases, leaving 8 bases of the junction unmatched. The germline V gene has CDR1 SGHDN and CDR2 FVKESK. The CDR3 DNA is TGTGCCAGCAGCCAGACAGGGGTCGGTTTGGCTTTCTTT. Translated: CASSQTGVGLAFF.

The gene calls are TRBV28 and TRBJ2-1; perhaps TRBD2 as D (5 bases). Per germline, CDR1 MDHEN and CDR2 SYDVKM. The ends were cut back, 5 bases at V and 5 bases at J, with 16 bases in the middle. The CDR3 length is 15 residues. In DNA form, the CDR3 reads TGTGCCAGCAGTCGTTTATCCGGGGTGAACAATGAGCAGTTCTTC. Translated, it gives CASSRLSGVNNEQFF.

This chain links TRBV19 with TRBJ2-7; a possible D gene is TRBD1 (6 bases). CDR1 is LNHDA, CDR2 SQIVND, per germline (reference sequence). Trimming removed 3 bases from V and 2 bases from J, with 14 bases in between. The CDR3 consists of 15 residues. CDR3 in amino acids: CASSILPGDTYEQYF. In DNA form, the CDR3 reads TGTGCCAGTAGTATTCTACCCGGGGACACCTACGAGCAGTACTTC.

The CDR3 sequence: CASSVQGATGELFF. CDR3 DNA: TGTGCCAGCAGTGTCCAGGGGGCCACCGGGGAGCTGTTTTTT. The V gene is TRBV2, the J gene TRBJ2-2, with TRBD1 matching over 8 bases. The germline CDR1 and CDR2 sequences are SNHLY and FYNNEI. This CDR3 is built from 14 residues. With 4 bases clipped from V and 4 bases from J, the junction kept 2 bases outside the gene matches.

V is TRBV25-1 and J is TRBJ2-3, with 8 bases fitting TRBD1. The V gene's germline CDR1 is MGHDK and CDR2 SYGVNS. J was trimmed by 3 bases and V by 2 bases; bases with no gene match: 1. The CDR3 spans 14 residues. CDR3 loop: CASSEDRGTDTQYF. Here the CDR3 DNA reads TGTGCCAGCAGTGAAGACAGGGGTACAGATACGCAGTATTTT.

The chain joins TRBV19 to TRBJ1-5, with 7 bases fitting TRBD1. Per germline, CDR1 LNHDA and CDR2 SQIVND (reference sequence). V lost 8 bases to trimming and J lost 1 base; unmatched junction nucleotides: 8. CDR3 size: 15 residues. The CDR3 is CASAGGIRSNQPQHF. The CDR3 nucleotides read TGTGCCAGTGCAGGGGGGATTAGAAGCAATCAGCCCCAGCATTTT.

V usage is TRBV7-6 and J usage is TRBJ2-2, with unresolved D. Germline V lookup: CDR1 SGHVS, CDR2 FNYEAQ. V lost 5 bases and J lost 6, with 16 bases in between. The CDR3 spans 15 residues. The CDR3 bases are TGTGCCAGCAGCCAACCAGTAGCTGCTTCCGGGGAGCTGTTTTTT. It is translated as CASSQPVAASGELFF.

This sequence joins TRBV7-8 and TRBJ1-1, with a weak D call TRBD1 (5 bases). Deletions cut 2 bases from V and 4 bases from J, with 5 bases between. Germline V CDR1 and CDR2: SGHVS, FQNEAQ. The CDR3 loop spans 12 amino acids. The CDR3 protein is CASSLTGTEAFF. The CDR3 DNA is TGTGCCAGCAGCTTAACAGGCACTGAAGCTTTCTTT.

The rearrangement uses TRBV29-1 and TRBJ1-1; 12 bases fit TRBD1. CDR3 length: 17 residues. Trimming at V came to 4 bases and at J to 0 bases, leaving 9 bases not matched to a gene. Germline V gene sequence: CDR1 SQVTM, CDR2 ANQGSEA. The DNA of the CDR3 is TGCAGCGTTGGGTCCCGGGACAGGGGGCCCTTGAACACTGAAGCTTTCTTT. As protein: CSVGSRDRGPLNTEAFF. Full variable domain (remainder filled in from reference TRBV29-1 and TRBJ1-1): SAVISQKPSRDICQRGTSLTIQCQVDSQVTMMFWYRQQPGQSLTLIATANQGSEATYESGFVIDKFPISRPNLTFSTLTVSNMSPEDSSIYLCSVGSRDRGPLNTEAFFGQGTRLTVV.